This T cell receptor beta chain was obtained from a study of cytomegalovirus exposure and HLA in healthy donors (dated by TCRdb to the late 2010s). Turning to the overall study: In an earlier analysis of around 540 of the donors, about 260 Gb of sequence data and 100 million or so unique TCR beta sequences from roughly 190 million T cells were reported. An early release that covered about 600 HLA-typed donors contained 250 to 350 gigabases of sequencing data and tens of millions of unique TCR sequences. Among the roughly 390 genotyped donors, about 83% belonged to the genetic ancestry cluster associated with self-reported Caucasian donors. The study aimed to test whether signatures of past pathogen exposure could be identified by cataloging public T cell receptors. The study used immunosequencing to profile the T cell repertoires of several hundred subjects and linked those repertoires to cytomegalovirus serostatus. In addition to the first cohort of hundreds of subjects, a separate validation cohort of around 110 different subjects was used. High-throughput TCR immunosequencing, statistical association of individual TCRs with disease status, and machine learning were combined to predict cytomegalovirus infection status. To study patterns of TCR occurrence, a later analysis re-analyzed previously published TCR beta repertoires from around 700 donors and added high-resolution HLA genotyping. Rather than drawing on any new phenotypic data, the later analysis identified candidate immune exposures from TCR beta sequences and the way those sequences occurred across donors. In an earlier analysis of 587 of the donors, high-throughput TCR beta sequencing was used to judge whether each TCR beta V gene segment behaved as functional or pseudogenic. Donor age, sex, ethnicity and CMV serostatus were compiled alongside the repertoire data. A later genetic analysis used genome-wide SNP genotypes for about 60% of the 666 donors, treating that subset as a discovery cohort. Every repertoire in the discovery cohort had been generated on one and the same sequencing platform. HLA typing included class I and class II loci at four-digit resolution. Typing coverage differed by locus: A, B, C, DRB1 and DQB1 were typed in roughly 620-630 donors, DQA1 in about 500, DPA1 in around 610, and DPB1 in 472. A few DR-DQ haplotypes were treated as single units for association and clustering because of strong linkage in the cohort. On average, roughly 250,000 unique TCR beta nucleotide sequences were sequenced per donor among fewer than 500 genotyped donors of the cohort, with 15% to 20% of those sequences being non-productive. The paper's findings and limits, for the study overall: Because HLA typing was unavailable for some donors at each locus, only the typed subset was used in association tests. Compared with equally common non-associated chains, HLA-associated TCR beta chains in a later analysis were more clonally expanded and had lower generation probabilities. A further reported finding was that TCR beta sequences accurately predicted the HLA-A and HLA-B alleles for most subjects in the first cohort. Correlated functional status among segregating V segments might reflect linkage disequilibrium, but an unknown experimental factor could not be ruled out. Immune exposure information for the cohort was limited to CMV serostatus. Most CMV-associated TCR beta chains appeared to be HLA-restricted in a later analysis, and the HLA associations seemed to be driven largely by CMV exposure. Some IMGT-functional V segments, including TRBV6-2 and TRBV6-3, could not be distinguished by the 87-base-pair reads and were therefore excluded. In a later genetic analysis, fewer N-insertions in productive TCRs were reported among donors in an Asian-associated ancestry cluster than the roughly 640-donor mean. In a later analysis, the rate of TCR association differed among HLA loci, with DRB1 alleles having the most associated TCRs and HLA-C alleles having the fewest. Presence/absence analyses assumed roughly uniform sequencing depth across donors, an assumption that may not hold. The study gave a list of about 160 TCR beta chains associated with cytomegalovirus. Because counts were too low, around 17 rarely observed V segments, including chromosome 9 orphons, were left out of the earlier analysis of 587 of the donors. In an earlier analysis of approximately 590 of the donors, most TCR beta V segments appeared in productive rearrangements about 87% or about 30% of the time, broadly matching IMGT annotations. It was suggested by the authors that the approach could potentially be generalized to other disease states and immunological phenotypes. The sequencing pipeline was judged likely to have produced a cluster of highly shared sequence variants as a technical artifact. The cohort was sequenced for TCR beta chains only, and without alpha or paired-chain data the features that could be detected were limited. The classifier was reported to diagnose cytomegalovirus status with high specificity and sensitivity in both the original and validation cohorts. A later analysis reported that several top co-occurrence clusters appeared linked to parvovirus B19, influenza, CMV and Epstein-Barr virus. Strong co-occurrence of HLA alleles, especially DR and DQ, made assigning TCR associations to individual alleles difficult. Across donors, most TCR sequences were observed very rarely, whereas some public TCRs were present in many individuals. In a later analysis, about 16,000 TCR beta sequences were associated with specific HLA alleles at a false discovery rate of 0.05. In vitro tests confirmed that a few of the cytomegalovirus-associated TCR beta chains recognize cytomegalovirus antigens. A later genetic analysis associated a missense DCLRE1C variant with V-gene and J-gene trimming of TCR beta chains, and an independent cohort replicated the association.

In total, fewer than 750 healthy bone marrow donors made up the cohort. At the time of sampling, every cohort member was nominally healthy, though immune exposures that went unrecorded were likely present. The donor tested CMV seronegative, placing the donor among the roughly 350 seronegative members of the cohort. A peripheral blood sample was collected from each donor, and TCR beta sequencing was performed on peripheral blood mononuclear cells. The Qiagen DNeasy Blood Extraction Kit was used to extract genomic DNA from the blood cell samples. Turning to this clone: The antigen it binds to is not known. No quality values exist for individual bases; no much larger clone is one base distant.

CDR1 and CDR2 (MNHEY, SVGAGI) derive from the germline V gene. The CDR3 spans 12 residues, from the cysteine through the phenylalanine. The DNA shown is the 36-base CDR3, in frame from base 1. V is reduced by 3 bases and J by 6 bases, leaving a spacing of 8 bases between them. The library relied on the immunoSEQ multiplex PCR assay. The multiplex PCR relied on a mix of 60 forward primers for TCR Vbeta segments and 13 reverse primers for TCR Jbeta segments. The CDR3 region of rearranged TCR beta genes was amplified from genomic DNA with a multiplex PCR assay. The Illumina HiSeq System was used to sequence the amplified TCR beta libraries as 87-base-pair reads. Turning to the authors' computational methods: Across the 700 or so repertoires, a later analysis counted 78 million or so unique TCR beta chains, roughly 11 million of which were shared by at least two donors. A nearest-neighbor algorithm error-corrected the raw reads and collapsed the reads into unique sequences, merging closely related sequences to remove PCR and sequencing errors. V, D and J gene segments were assigned by aligning CDR3 sequences to IMGT reference sequences. For a sequence to be retained, at least a six-nucleotide match to both a V gene segment and a J gene segment was required. Rearrangements were classified as productive when the CDR3 lacked stop codons and remained in frame with V and J, and all other rearrangements were classified as non-productive. CDR3 was defined according to IMGT convention as the region running from the second conserved V-encoded cysteine to the conserved J-encoded phenylalanine. The earlier analysis of around 640 of the donors excluded sequences that lacked an unambiguous match to a single V gene segment. In an earlier analysis of 587 of the donors, V segments were called functional above 56.7% productive rearrangements and were called segregating when the between-donor standard deviation exceeded 5%. A statistical classification framework was developed to diagnose cytomegalovirus status using the catalog of TCR beta chain sequences. In a later analysis, V and J genes were assigned by comparing TCR nucleotide sequences against IMGT/GENE-DB human TR gene sequences. A later analysis assigned CDR3 sequences and most-parsimonious VDJ recombination scenarios with the TCRdist pipeline. In a later analysis, every TCR beta chain was defined by the combination of its CDR3 amino acid sequence and its V-gene family, and reads without a unique V-gene family were dropped. As a way to deal with suspected cross-contamination and a sequencing artifact, a later analysis dropped hundreds of nucleotide sequences that were highly shared and had low generation probability. A later analysis calculated a clonal expansion index for each public chain from normalized within-repertoire ranks of inferred template counts. In a later analysis, generation probabilities were computed with a VDJ recombination model fitted to out-of-frame rearrangements, and the resulting probabilities were checked against IGoR. A later analysis scored TCR-TCR, TCR-HLA and TCR-CMV co-occurrence with hypergeometric tests, applying a repertoire-size bias correction to TCR pairs. A later analysis estimated false discovery rates by permuting HLA or CMV assignments 20 times. In a later analysis, co-occurring TCRs were grouped using DBSCAN, with TCRdist sequence similarity added in when clustering inside HLA-allele-positive subsets. Repertoires with fewer than 30,000 or more than 120,000 public chains, plus five repertoires with anomalous nucleotide sharing, were excluded from co-occurrence clustering. TCRdb obtained this table from immuneACCESS and retained in-frame rearrangements with V and J assigned. These tables miss some clones; where compared with another copy, unresolved V genes account for less than half of the shortfall, and the remainder is unexplained. V and J calls plus clone size are reproduced from that table; the DNA served to infer D and trimming. Counted in this sample were 140,000 to 150,000 clones; over 60% of them appeared once. Less than 2.5% of the sample is taken by the ten largest.

The sample consisted of PBMCs. Recombination linked TRBV6-5 to TRBJ1-2; TRBD1 could be the D gene, as 6 bases match. The TCR was taken from a man aged 35 to 55 in good health and CMV-seronegative. The CDR3: CASSYTGNGYTF. The DNA is TGTGCCAGCAGTTATACAGGGAATGGCTACACCTTC.